Presented here are 23 T cell receptor beta chains from one specimen sequenced in a study of shared clonotypes between healthy human individuals. The table came from immunoSEQ multiplex PCR; TCRdb's copy has only in-frame clones and leaves some out. The sample lists around 550,000 clones, roughly 95% occurring once. Cells designated naive CD8 were CD45RO-negative and were positively selected for CCR7, with terminally differentiated effector memory CD45RA+ cells excluded. The sequenced material came from naive CD8+ T cells sorted from blood. The receptors originated from a woman in her 30s in good health.

This chain links TRBV10-2 with TRBJ2-7, with TRBD2 matching over 8 bases. Germline assignment: CDR1 WSHSY and CDR2 SAAADI. The CDR3 covers 15 residues. The V and J ends lost 6 bases and 5 bases, in that order; junction bases with no gene match: 12. This CDR3 reads CASSPRDSGVDEQYF. DNA of the CDR3: TGCGCCAGCAGCCCCCGGGATAGCGGGGTAGACGAGCAGTACTTC.

Concerning this clone itself: Different DNA sequences within this sample yield the same CDR3. This chain links TRBV19 with TRBJ2-7; D is undetermined. Deletions cut 1 base from V and 4 bases from J, with 8 bases between. CDR1 and CDR2 (germline): LNHDA, SQIVND (reference sequence). This CDR3 contains 13 residues. The CDR3 region is CASSIAGGYEQYF. Here the CDR3 DNA reads TGTGCCAGTAGTATAGCGGGTGGGTACGAGCAGTACTTC.

Only one count was recorded for this clone. V usage is TRBV25-1 and J usage is TRBJ2-1; D remains unclear. CDR1 and CDR2 (germline): MGHDK, SYGVNS. Trimming removed 3 bases from V and 0 bases from J, with 15 bases in between. This CDR3 contains 17 residues. The chain's CDR3 is CASSERRSATSYNEQFF. CDR3 DNA: TGTGCCAGCAGTGAGCGGCGGTCCGCAACCTCCTACAATGAGCAGTTCTTC.

The chain employs TRBV21-1 and TRBJ2-1; no DNA check was done on the table's D call, TRBD1. TRBV21-1 constitutes a pseudogene. CDR3 length equals 15 residues. The chain's CDR3 is CASSTPDRNYNEQFF. CDR3 coding DNA: TGTGCCAGCAGCACCCCTGACAGGAACTACAATGAGCAGTTCTTC.

V usage is TRBV9 and J usage is TRBJ2-5; D possibly corresponds to TRBD2 (5 bases). CDR3 length: 15 residues. CDR1 is SGDLS and CDR2 is YYNGEE in the germline V gene. The ends were cut back, 4 bases at V and 4 bases at J, with 17 bases in the middle. The CDR3 sequence: CASSPRGNSGETQYF. For the CDR3, the DNA is TGTGCCAGCAGCCCCCGAGGGAACTCAGGAGAGACCCAGTACTTC.

V gene TRBV7-7 combines with J gene TRBJ2-5; D remains unclear. The CDR3 totals 12 residues. Germline values: CDR1 SSHAT, CDR2 FNYEAQ (reference sequence). V gave up 4 bases and J gave up 1 base, with 4 bases separating them. Written as DNA, the CDR3 is TGTGCCAGCAGCTCACTCCAAGAGACCCAGTACTTC. Protein: CASSSLQETQYF. Combining the CDR3 with reference TRBV7-7 and TRBJ2-5 gives the whole variable domain GAGVSQSPRYKVTKRGQDVTLRCDPISSHATLYWYQQALGQGPEFLTYFNYEAQPDKSGLPSDRFSAERPEGSISTLTIQRTEQRDSAMYRCASSSLQETQYFGPGTRLLVL.

CDR3 DNA: TGTGCCAGCAGCACAGGTCCGGGACAGAAAAACATTCAGTACTTC. This translates into CASSTGPGQKNIQYF. The chain has TRBV7-2 and TRBJ2-4; 7 bases agree with TRBD1. V dropped 5 bases and J dropped 4; count of bases not matched to a gene: 8. Germline CDR1 reads SGHTA; CDR2 reads FQGNSA. The CDR3 contains 15 residues. The variable domain in full, completed from reference TRBV7-2 and TRBJ2-4, reads GAGVSQSPSNKVTEKGKDVELRCDPISGHTALYWYRQSLGQGLEFLIYFQGNSAPDKSGLPSDRFSAERTGGSVSTLTIQRTQQEDSAVYLCASSTGPGQKNIQYFGAGTRLSVL.

This clone was counted a single time. V and J are TRBV1 and TRBJ1-5. TRBV1 is reported as a pseudogene. The CDR3 consists of 17 residues. The CDR3 sequence is CTSSQDFHEGNNQPQHF. The CDR3 DNA sequence: TGCACCAGCAGCCAAGATTTTCATGAGGGCAACAATCAGCCCCAGCATTTT.

The chain carries TRBV5-4 and TRBJ2-7, with unresolved D. Deletions cut 7 bases from V and 7 bases from J, with 12 bases between. Germline V gives CDR1 SGHNT, CDR2 YYREEE (reference sequence). The CDR3 contains 11 residues. CDR3 DNA: TGTGCCAGCGGGCGGACGGATGAGCAGTACTTC. Translating gives CASGRTDEQYF. The variable domain in full, with the rest retrieved from reference TRBV5-4 and TRBJ2-7, is ETGVTQSPTHLIKTRGQQVTLRCSSQSGHNTVSWYQQALGQGPQFIFQYYREEENGRGNFPPRFSGLQFPNYSSELNVNALELDDSALYLCASGRTDEQYFGPGTRLTVT.

V gene TRBV2 combines with J gene TRBJ1-2, with 9 bases lining up with TRBD1. Germline lookup yields CDR1 SNHLY and CDR2 FYNNEI. The V and J ends lost 2 bases and 6 bases, in that order; junction bases with no gene match: 10. This CDR3 contains 16 residues. CDR3 sequence reads: CASSEIAQGAPNGYTF. In nucleotides, the CDR3 is TGTGCCAGCAGTGAAATTGCACAGGGGGCGCCGAATGGCTACACCTTC.

V gene TRBV7-6 combines with J gene TRBJ2-1, with D hard to call. The germline V and J ends were trimmed by 4 bases and 7 bases, with 23 bases remaining between them. This CDR3 region has 17 residues. Germline CDR1 reads SGHVS; CDR2 reads FNYEAQ. CDR3: CASSSTSAGWGTNEQFF. The CDR3 nucleotides read TGTGCCAGCAGCTCAACAAGTGCAGGATGGGGTACGAATGAGCAGTTCTTC.

This clone was counted a few times. The chain has TRBV30 and TRBJ1-1; D not certain. The germline gives CDR1 GTSNPN, CDR2 SVGIG (reference sequence). Trimming pared 1 base from V and 3 bases from J, leaving 3 bases between. CDR3 length: 11 residues. The CDR3 loop reads CAWSGHTEAFF. Written as DNA, the CDR3 is TGTGCCTGGAGTGGTCACACTGAAGCTTTCTTT.

This clone was seen only once. The CDR3 here is CASSPPGYNEQFF. The CDR3 DNA is TGTGCCAGCAGCCCACCGGGTTACAATGAGCAGTTCTTC. This chain connects TRBV7-9 to TRBJ2-1; D is undetermined. The CDR3 has 13 amino acids. V lost 5 bases to trimming and J lost 4 bases, with 9 bases between them. CDR1 SEHNR and CDR2 FQNEAQ come from the germline V gene (reference sequence). The complete variable domain, with remaining parts taken from reference TRBV7-9 and TRBJ2-1, reads DTGVSQNPRHKITKRGQNVTFRCDPISEHNRLYWYRQTLGQGPEFLTYFQNEAQLEKSRLLSDRFSAERPKGSFSTLEIQRTEQGDSAMYLCASSPPGYNEQFFGPGTRLTVL.

In DNA form, the CDR3 reads TGTGCCAGCAGCCAATATAAGGGTTCCATCGAGACCCAGTACTTC. This codes for CASSQYKGSIETQYF. The V gene is TRBV27, the J gene TRBJ2-5; D remains unclear. The length of the CDR3 is 15 residues. Trimming took off 6 bases at V and 5 bases at J, with 19 bases between the two ends. Germline CDR1 is MNHEY and CDR2 is SMNVEV (reference sequence).

This chain joins TRBV29-1 and TRBJ2-1, with 7 positions matching TRBD2. The length of the CDR3 is 15 residues. The germline CDR1 and CDR2 sequences are SQVTM and ANQGSEA. The trim removed 7 bases at V and 8 bases at J, leaving 17 bases unmatched. CDR3 DNA sequence: TGCAGCGCTCAGGGCGGCGGGAGCAGTGGCCATGAGCAGTTCTTC. Translated, it gives CSAQGGGSSGHEQFF.

The gene calls are TRBV29-1 and TRBJ2-1; 9 positions match TRBD2. Germline CDR1 is SQVTM and CDR2 is ANQGSEA. The CDR3 length is 16 residues. Germline trimming cut 4 bases from V and 4 bases from J; bases unmatched to any gene: 11. The CDR3 loop reads CSVVLAGHYRYNEQFF. The CDR3, as DNA: TGCAGCGTTGTTCTAGCGGGGCACTACAGATACAATGAGCAGTTCTTC.

This chain links TRBV19 with TRBJ2-7; 9 bases map to TRBD1. V trimming: 5 bases; J trimming: 7 bases; junction bases outside the gene matches: 9. This CDR3 region has 14 residues. Germline CDR1 is LNHDA and CDR2 is SQIVND (reference sequence). CDR3 sequence reads: CASSSRDREWEQYF. DNA of the CDR3: TGTGCCAGTAGTTCACGGGACAGGGAGTGGGAGCAGTACTTC.

CDR3 nucleotide sequence: TGTGCCACCGGGGGAGGAGCAGATACGCAGTATTTT. Translating gives CATGGGADTQYF. The rearrangement joins TRBV15 to TRBJ2-3; tentative D call: TRBD2 (6 bases). The V end lost 8 bases, the J end lost 4 bases, and 10 bases lay between the germline ends. Germline CDR1 reads LNHNV; CDR2 reads YYDKDF (reference sequence). The CDR3 sequence is 12 residues long.

This chain uses TRBV19 with TRBJ2-4; D remains unclear. Germline V lookup: CDR1 LNHDA, CDR2 SQIVND (reference sequence). The CDR3 spans 9 residues. Trimming stripped 5 bases from V and 16 bases from J, with 9 bases between. CDR3 region: CASSSLCYF. The CDR3 DNA reads as TGTGCCAGTAGTTCCCTTTGCTACTTC.

The chain combines TRBV19 with TRBJ2-1, with a weak D call TRBD1 (6 bases). V was cut by 3 bases and J by 4 bases, with 10 bases left in between. CDR1 is LNHDA, CDR2 SQIVND, per germline (reference sequence). The CDR3 loop spans 14 amino acids. Written as DNA, the CDR3 is TGTGCCAGTAGTATTTGGGGGCAATACAATGAGCAGTTCTTC. The encoded protein is CASSIWGQYNEQFF. Together with reference TRBV19 and TRBJ2-1, the CDR3 gives the full variable domain: DGGITQSPKYLFRKEGQNVTLSCEQNLNHDAMYWYRQDPGQGLRLIYYSQIVNDFQKGDIAEGYSVSREKKESFPLTVTSAQKNPTAFYLCASSIWGQYNEQFFGPGTRLTVL.

A few counts support this clone. The chain combines TRBV7-9 with TRBJ2-7; D not resolved. The CDR3 totals 12 residues. V was trimmed by 5 bases and J by 7 bases, leaving 12 bases between them. Germline V gene sequence: CDR1 SEHNR, CDR2 FQNEAQ (reference sequence). The chain's CDR3 is CASSLGRFEQYF. DNA for the CDR3: TGTGCCAGCAGCCTTGGACGGTTTGAGCAGTACTTC.

This chain joins TRBV7-2 and TRBJ2-1; tentatively, D is TRBD1 or TRBD2 (5 bases each). Germline CDR1 SGHTA, CDR2 FQGNSA. The V end lost 1 base, the J end lost 7 bases, and 8 bases lay between the germline ends. The CDR3 sequence is 13 residues long. The CDR3 nucleotides read TGTGCCAGCAGCTTAGGGGGACCGAATGAGCAGTTCTTC. Translation: CASSLGGPNEQFF.

The chain carries TRBV29-1 and TRBJ2-1; D possibly uses TRBD1 or TRBD2 (5 bases each). This CDR3 has 10 residues. Germline V lookup: CDR1 SQVTM, CDR2 ANQGSEA. V shed 5 bases and J shed 16 bases, with 15 bases lying between them. The CDR3 here is CSVPGTLEFF. CDR3 sequence (DNA): TGCAGCGTTCCGGGGACCCTGGAATTCTTC.